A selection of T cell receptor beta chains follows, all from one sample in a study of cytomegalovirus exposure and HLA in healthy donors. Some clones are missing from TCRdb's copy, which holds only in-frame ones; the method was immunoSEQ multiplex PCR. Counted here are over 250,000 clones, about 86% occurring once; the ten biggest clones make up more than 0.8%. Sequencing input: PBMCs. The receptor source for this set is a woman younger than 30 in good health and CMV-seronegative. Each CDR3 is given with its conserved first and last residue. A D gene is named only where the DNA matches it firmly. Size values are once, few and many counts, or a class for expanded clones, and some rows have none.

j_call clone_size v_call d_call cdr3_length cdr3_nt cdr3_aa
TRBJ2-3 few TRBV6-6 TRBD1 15 TGTGCCAGCAGAAAGGACAGGGAAGGCACAGATACGCAGTATTTT CASRKDREGTDTQYF
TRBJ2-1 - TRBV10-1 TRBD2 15 TGCGCCAGCAGCAGTATGACTAGCGGGAACAATGAGCAGTTCTTC CASSSMTSGNNEQFF
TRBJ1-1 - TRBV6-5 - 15 TGTGCCAGCAGTCCAAGCCCTGGGGGAGGGACTGAAGCTTTCTTT CASSPSPGGGTEAFF
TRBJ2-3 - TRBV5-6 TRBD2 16 TGTGCCAGCAGCTCCCGACTAGCGGGAAGGGTAGATACGCAGTATTTT CASSSRLAGRVDTQYF
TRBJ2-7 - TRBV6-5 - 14 TGTGCCAGCAGTTACTCAGGCGGAGACTACGAGCAGTACTTC CASSYSGGDYEQYF
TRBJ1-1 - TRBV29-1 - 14 TGCAGCGTTGAAGGTGCAGGGGCGGACACTGAAGCTTTCTTT CSVEGAGADTEAFF
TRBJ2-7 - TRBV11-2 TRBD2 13 TGTGCCAGCAGACTAGCGGGAGTGAGGGAGCAGTACTTC CASRLAGVREQYF
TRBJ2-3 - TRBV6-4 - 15 TGTGCCAGCAGTGACCAAACGACTAGCACAGATACGCAGTATTTT CASSDQTTSTDTQYF
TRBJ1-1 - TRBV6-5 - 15 TGTGCCAGCAGTTACCTGGGCGGGGGGGGAACTGAAGCTTTCTTT CASSYLGGGGTEAFF
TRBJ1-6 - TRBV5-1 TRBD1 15 TGCGCCAGCAGCTTGTCTGGACAGGGGAGGTCACCCCTCCACTTT CASSLSGQGRSPLHF
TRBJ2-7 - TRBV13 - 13 TGTGCCAGCAGCTTAGACTCTCGGGACGAGCAGTACTTC CASSLDSRDEQYF
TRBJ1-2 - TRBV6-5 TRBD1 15 TGTGCCAGCAGCGGAGAGGGACAGGGGCCCTATGGCTACACCTTC CASSGEGQGPYGYTF
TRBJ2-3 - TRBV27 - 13 TGTGCCAGCAGTCAACAGCTCACAGATACGCAGTATTTT CASSQQLTDTQYF
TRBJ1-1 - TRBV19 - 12 TGTGCCAGTAGTACGGGGAGCACTGAAGCTTTCTTT CASSTGSTEAFF
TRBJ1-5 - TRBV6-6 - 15 TGTGCCAGCAGTTACCGGGAGCGCGGCAATCAGCCCCAGCATTTT CASSYRERGNQPQHF
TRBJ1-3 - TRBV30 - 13 TGTGCCTGGAACGCGCGGGGTGGAAACACCATATATTTT CAWNARGGNTIYF
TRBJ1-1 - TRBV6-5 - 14 TGTGCCAGCAGGGGGGGGCGTTCGGGCACTGAAGCTTTCTTT CASRGGRSGTEAFF
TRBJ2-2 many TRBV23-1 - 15 TGCGCCAGCAGTCAATTCTCACAGTCCACCGGGGAGCTGTTTTTT CASSQFSQSTGELFF
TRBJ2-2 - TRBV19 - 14 TGTGCCAGTATGAGGCAGGGGAACACCGGGGAGCTGTTTTTT CASMRQGNTGELFF
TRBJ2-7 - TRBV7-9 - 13 TGTGCCAGCAGCCCCGGGGGGCCAGACGAGCAGTACTTC CASSPGGPDEQYF
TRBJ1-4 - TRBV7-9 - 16 TGTGCCAGCAGCAGCAGCGGGGGCATGGCTAATGAAAAACTGTTTTTT CASSSSGGMANEKLFF
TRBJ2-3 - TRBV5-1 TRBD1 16 TGCGCCAGCAGCGCGGGACAGGCCTTATCGGCAGATACGCAGTATTTT CASSAGQALSADTQYF
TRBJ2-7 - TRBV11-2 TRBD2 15 TGTGCCAGCAGCCACCGTAGCGGGGACCCCTACGAGCAGTACTTC CASSHRSGDPYEQYF
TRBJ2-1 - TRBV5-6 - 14 TGTGCCAGCCTCCGACTAGTGGTTGGCAATGAGCAGTTCTTC CASLRLVVGNEQFF
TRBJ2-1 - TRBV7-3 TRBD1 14 TGTGCCAGCAGTTGGACAGGGAGTAACAATGAGCAGTTCTTC CASSWTGSNNEQFF
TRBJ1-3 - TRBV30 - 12 TGTGCCTGGAGTGCGGTGATACACACCATATATTTT CAWSAVIHTIYF
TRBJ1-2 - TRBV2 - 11 TGTGCCAGCAGCAGAAGCAGGGGCTACACCTTC CASSRSRGYTF
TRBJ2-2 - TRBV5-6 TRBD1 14 TGTGCCAGCACCGGGACAGAGGGCCCCGGGGAGCTGTTTTTT CASTGTEGPGELFF
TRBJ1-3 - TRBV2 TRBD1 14 TGTGCCAGCTTCCAGGGGGGCTCTGGAAACACCATATATTTT CASFQGGSGNTIYF
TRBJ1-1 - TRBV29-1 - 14 TGCAGCGTCGGTCGAAGCAGGGGACCCACTGAAGCTTTCTTT CSVGRSRGPTEAFF
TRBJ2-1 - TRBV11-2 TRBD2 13 TGTGCCAGCAGCTTATCAGCGGGAGGGCTCAAGTTCTTC CASSLSAGGLKFF
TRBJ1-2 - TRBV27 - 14 TGTGCCAGCAGTTCATACAGGGAAAACTATGGCTACACCTTC CASSSYRENYGYTF